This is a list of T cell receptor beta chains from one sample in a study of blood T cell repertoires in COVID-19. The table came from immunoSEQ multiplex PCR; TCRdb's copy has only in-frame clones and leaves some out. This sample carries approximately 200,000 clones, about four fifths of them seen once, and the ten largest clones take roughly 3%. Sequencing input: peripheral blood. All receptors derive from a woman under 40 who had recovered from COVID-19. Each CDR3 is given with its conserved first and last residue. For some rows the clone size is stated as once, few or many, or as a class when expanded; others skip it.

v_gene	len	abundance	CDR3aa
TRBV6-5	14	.	CASTQHRGRQPQHF
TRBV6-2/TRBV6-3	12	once	CASSYSRQGQYF
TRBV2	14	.	CASRRLAETYEQYF
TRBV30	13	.	CAWSQTQGTEAFF
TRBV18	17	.	CASSPPLGQGSTDTQYF
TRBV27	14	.	CASSLRGSYQPQHF
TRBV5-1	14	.	CASSFLGGLDEQFF
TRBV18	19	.	CASSPRKQGAAGITDTQYF
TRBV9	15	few	CASSVGGQSNQPQHF
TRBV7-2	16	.	CASSFWEGQGTGELFF
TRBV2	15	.	CASRTGSGNTDTQYF
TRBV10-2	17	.	CASSESLQSSYNSPLHF
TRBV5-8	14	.	CASSLGDIAYEQYF
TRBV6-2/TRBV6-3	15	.	CASSRTSGPYNEQFF
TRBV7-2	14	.	CASSLSGGDDEQYF
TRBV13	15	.	CASSLPGQGDDEQYF
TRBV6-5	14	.	CASPGWDSGNTIYF
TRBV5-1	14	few	CASRQSGQYNEQFF
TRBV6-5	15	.	CASSWRPGDGAEAFF
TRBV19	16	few	CASSSRTGGSLKEQFF
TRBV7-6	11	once	CASSPVYEQYF
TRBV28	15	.	CASTTGDVVDTEAFF
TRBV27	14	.	CASSKTGDIETQYF
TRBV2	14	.	CASSLAGQASPLHF
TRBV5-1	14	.	CASSSSRSLDEQYF
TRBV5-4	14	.	CASSPGTGPYGYTF
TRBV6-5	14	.	CASSLSQGNYGYTF